Below, one T cell receptor (beta chain) is given with its context. The data belong to a study of blood T cell repertoires in COVID-19. TCRdb's copy holds only in-frame clones and misses some; the assay was immunoSEQ multiplex PCR. Of 200,000 to 250,000 clones listed, around 84% were seen once; the top ten hold just under 20%. There are 17 residues in the CDR3. J gave up 7 bases and V 5 bases, and 14 bases lay outside the gene matches. Germline CDR1 is SEHNR and CDR2 is FQNEAQ (reference sequence). This sequence joins TRBV7-9 and TRBJ1-5; TRBD1 aligns across 10 bases. The receptor was derived from a man younger than 40 with active or convalescent COVID-19. Sequenced material: peripheral blood. Here the CDR3 reads CASSISLGDRGRQPQHF. As DNA, the CDR3 is TGTGCCAGCAGCATCTCCCTTGGGGACAGGGGCCGGCAGCCCCAGCATTTT.